The rows below give T cell receptor beta chains drawn from one sample of a study of PD-1 blockade in classical Hodgkin lymphoma. The repertoire was sequenced with immunoSEQ multiplex PCR; TCRdb's copy has only in-frame clones and lacks some. The table lists 90,000 to 140,000 clones, over 85% of them singletons. The source was peripheral blood mononuclear cells (PBMCs), collected before the fourth cycle of nivolumab. Receptor source: a human donor with classical Hodgkin lymphoma. The CDR3 runs from the conserved cysteine through the conserved F or W. D genes are given only for firm matches. The size entry is marked missing in some rows and otherwise reads once, few, many or a size class.

V,J,size,D,CDR3,DNA
TRBV7-9,TRBJ1-1,-,-,CASSLDWGQGNTEAFF,TGTGCCAGCAGCTTAGATTGGGGACAAGGGAACACTGAAGCTTTCTTT
TRBV6-5,TRBJ1-4,-,TRBD1,CASSRNRGQGEKLFF,TGTGCCAGCAGCCGAAACAGGGGGCAAGGTGAAAAACTGTTTTTT
TRBV5-1,TRBJ2-1,-,TRBD2,CASTAGGLSEQFF,TGCGCCAGCACCGCGGGAGGGCTCAGTGAGCAGTTCTTC
TRBV2,TRBJ2-2,-,TRBD1,CASRGDRGTGELFF,TGTGCCAGCAGGGGGGACAGGGGCACCGGGGAGCTGTTTTTT
TRBV5-1,TRBJ2-1,-,TRBD1,CASREGQGTYNEQFF,TGCGCCAGCAGAGAGGGACAGGGGACCTACAATGAGCAGTTCTTC
TRBV27,TRBJ1-2,few,TRBD1,CASSFKEGARRGYTF,TGTGCCAGCAGTTTTAAGGAGGGGGCCCGGAGGGGCTACACCTTC
TRBV5-1,TRBJ1-1,-,-,CASQAARGRVNTEAFF,TGCGCCAGCCAGGCGGCTAGGGGAAGGGTGAACACTGAAGCTTTCTTT
TRBV29-1,TRBJ2-5,-,TRBD1,CSVSPGGQETQYF,TGCAGCGTGAGCCCAGGGGGCCAAGAGACCCAGTACTTC
TRBV18,TRBJ1-1,-,-,CASSPLPRLGTEAFF,TGTGCCAGCTCACCCCTCCCTCGCTTGGGAACTGAAGCTTTCTTT
TRBV6-1,TRBJ1-4,-,-,CASNPAGLRGEKLFF,TGTGCCAGCAACCCCGCGGGGCTACGGGGTGAAAAACTGTTTTTT
TRBV18,TRBJ2-7,-,TRBD1,CASSPGQGENYEQYF,TGTGCCAGCTCTCCCGGACAGGGTGAAAACTACGAGCAGTACTTC
TRBV5-1,TRBJ2-5,-,-,CASSLPTLQQETQYF,TGCGCCAGCAGCTTGCCGACCCTACAACAAGAGACCCAGTACTTC
TRBV25-1,TRBJ2-2,-,-,CASSLLEGAGELFF,TGTGCCAGCAGCCTCCTAGAGGGCGCCGGGGAGCTGTTTTTT
TRBV7-9,TRBJ1-2,-,-,CASSTGTGGGYTF,TGTGCCAGCAGCACCGGGACCGGGGGTGGCTACACCTTC
TRBV2,TRBJ1-2,-,-,CASSVTLATADYGYTF,TGTGCCAGCAGTGTGACCCTGGCCACAGCGGACTATGGCTACACCTTC
TRBV27,TRBJ2-2,once,-,CASSLSQGEANTGELFF,TGTGCCAGCAGTTTGTCCCAGGGAGAGGCGAACACCGGGGAGCTGTTTTTT
TRBV30,TRBJ2-1,-,TRBD1,CAWRGTGNEQFF,TGTGCCTGGAGGGGGACAGGGAATGAGCAGTTCTTC
TRBV6-6,TRBJ2-7,-,-,CASSYSSFNEQYF,TGTGCCAGCAGTTACTCGAGCTTCAACGAGCAGTACTTC
TRBV4-1,TRBJ2-2,-,-,CASSPYRDYTGELFF,TGCGCCAGCAGCCCCTACAGGGATTACACCGGGGAGCTGTTTTTT
TRBV5-6,TRBJ1-2,-,-,CASSFQQGGDGYTF,TGTGCCAGCAGCTTCCAACAGGGTGGGGATGGCTACACCTTC
TRBV18,TRBJ1-1,-,-,CASSPLVNTEAFF,TGTGCCAGCTCACCACTGGTGAACACTGAAGCTTTCTTT
TRBV18,TRBJ1-4,-,-,CASASGSGTEKLFF,TGTGCCAGCGCCTCAGGGTCGGGTACTGAAAAACTGTTTTTT
TRBV19,TRBJ2-7,-,-,CASSGRPGNHEQYF,TGTGCCAGTAGTGGGCGACCCGGGAACCACGAGCAGTACTTC
TRBV19,TRBJ1-2,-,TRBD1,CASTRGTGRDGYTF,TGTGCCAGTACCCGGGGGACAGGGCGGGATGGCTACACCTTC
TRBV18,TRBJ2-4,-,TRBD1,CASSPNGTGTKNIQYF,TGTGCCAGCTCACCTAACGGGACAGGAACCAAAAACATTCAGTACTTC
TRBV2,TRBJ2-5,-,TRBD2,CASSGTSGFQETQYF,TGTGCCAGCAGTGGGACTAGCGGATTCCAAGAGACCCAGTACTTC
TRBV30,TRBJ2-1,-,-,CAWNGGGAYNEQFF,TGTGCCTGGAATGGCGGGGGCGCCTACAATGAGCAGTTCTTC
TRBV5-8,TRBJ2-3,once,TRBD2,CASSLRVAGGGADTQYF,TGTGCCAGCAGCTTGAGAGTAGCGGGAGGAGGGGCAGATACGCAGTATTTT
TRBV27,TRBJ2-1,-,-,CASSIFAGEQFF,TGTGCCAGCAGTATCTTCGCGGGTGAGCAGTTCTTC
TRBV28,TRBJ2-7,few,-,CASSLEDSSYEQYF,TGTGCCAGCAGTTTAGAGGACAGTTCCTACGAGCAGTACTTC
TRBV18,TRBJ1-1,-,-,CASSVPGREGVEAFF,TGTGCCAGCTCAGTGCCGGGACGGGAGGGGGTTGAAGCTTTCTTT
TRBV2,TRBJ2-2,-,-,CASSIQESGELFF,TGTGCCAGCAGCATACAGGAGTCCGGGGAGCTGTTTTTT
TRBV4-3,TRBJ1-1,-,-,CASSQDPGGRTEAFF,TGCGCCAGCAGCCAAGATCCCGGAGGGAGGACTGAAGCTTTCTTT
TRBV9,TRBJ1-2,-,-,CASSVAAGVSGGYTF,TGTGCCAGCAGCGTAGCTGCAGGGGTATCTGGTGGCTACACCTTC
TRBV19,TRBJ2-7,-,-,CATKEGTGEQYF,TGTGCCACTAAGGAGGGGACCGGGGAGCAGTACTTC
TRBV18,TRBJ2-7,-,TRBD1,CASSPGQIREQYF,TGTGCCAGCTCACCGGGACAGATCCGGGAGCAGTACTTC
TRBV27,TRBJ2-3,-,TRBD2,CASSPRTSGNTDTQYF,TGTGCCAGCAGTCCACGGACTAGCGGGAACACAGATACGCAGTATTTT
TRBV28,TRBJ1-2,-,TRBD1,CASKVTDRSFGYTF,TGTGCCAGCAAGGTTACGGACAGGTCTTTTGGCTACACCTTC
TRBV5-1,TRBJ1-2,-,-,CASSQRGPGWQGGDGYTF,TGCGCCAGCAGCCAAAGAGGACCCGGTTGGCAGGGAGGGGATGGCTACACCTTC
TRBV6-6,TRBJ2-5,-,TRBD2,CASSYMAGGEETQYF,TGTGCCAGCAGTTATATGGCGGGAGGGGAAGAGACCCAGTACTTC
TRBV25-1,TRBJ2-1,-,-,CASSETRNNEQFF,TGTGCCAGCAGTGAAACTAGGAACAATGAGCAGTTCTTC
TRBV28,TRBJ1-5,-,-,CASTGQGLTNQPQHF,TGTGCCAGCACTGGTCAGGGGTTGACGAATCAGCCCCAGCATTTT
TRBV7-2,TRBJ2-7,-,TRBD2,CASSLVGLAESYEQYF,TGTGCCAGCAGCTTAGTCGGGCTAGCGGAGAGCTACGAGCAGTACTTC
TRBV4-1,TRBJ1-2,-,TRBD1,CASSQDQGAGGYTF,TGCGCCAGCAGCCAAGATCAGGGGGCGGGTGGCTACACCTTC
TRBV5-1,TRBJ2-3,-,-,CASSLGAVGLSTDTQYF,TGCGCCAGCAGCTTAGGAGCGGTTGGTCTCAGCACAGATACGCAGTATTTT
TRBV15,TRBJ2-7,-,TRBD2,CATSRGLAGGTQTYEQYF,TGTGCCACCAGCAGGGGACTAGCGGGAGGCACACAAACCTACGAGCAGTACTTC
TRBV13,TRBJ2-7,once,-,CASTPGDRSSEQYF,TGTGCCAGCACGCCGGGGGACCGGAGTAGCGAGCAGTACTTC
TRBV5-6,TRBJ1-1,few,-,CASSLVAGPNTEAFF,TGTGCCAGCAGCTTGGTCGCGGGGCCGAACACTGAAGCTTTCTTT
TRBV15,TRBJ1-1,-,-,CATSRASYLNTEAFF,TGTGCCACCAGCAGAGCAAGTTATTTGAACACTGAAGCTTTCTTT
TRBV19,TRBJ2-2,-,-,CAPSGGRGNTGELFF,TGTGCCCCCTCAGGAGGGAGAGGGAACACCGGGGAGCTGTTTTTT
TRBV19,TRBJ2-1,-,TRBD2,CASGTSGRFNEQFF,TGTGCCAGTGGGACTAGCGGGAGGTTCAATGAGCAGTTCTTC
TRBV27,TRBJ2-1,-,-,CASSLGTNNEQFF,TGTGCCAGCAGTTTGGGTACTAACAATGAGCAGTTCTTC
TRBV6-6,TRBJ2-7,-,TRBD1,CASSWTGDEQYF,TGTGCCAGCAGTTGGACAGGGGACGAGCAGTACTTC